The T cell receptor (beta chain) described here comes from a study of OX40 agonist ivuxolimab in advanced cancers. In the study overall: Treatment of patients was with ivuxolimab, an agonistic anti-OX40 (CD134) antibody.

Data came from immunoSEQ multiplex PCR; TCRdb stores just in-frame clones and leaves some out. In the table there are 85,000 to 100,000 clones, about 85% of which are singletons. Germline CDR1 is MNHEY and CDR2 is SMNVEV (reference sequence). Trimming left V 8 bases short and J 2 bases short, with 16 bases between. The CDR3 is made up of 14 amino acids. This chain connects TRBV27 to TRBJ2-7, with D perhaps matching TRBD1 or TRBD2 (5 bases each). The receptor was isolated from an adult with an advanced solid tumor such as melanoma, head and neck, liver or kidney cancer. This material consisted of CD4+ or CD8+ T cells sorted from blood, taken in a trial of the OX40 agonist ivuxolimab. CDR3 DNA: TGTGCCAGCGCCGGGACCCTGACGCCCTACGAGCAGTACTTC. Encoded protein: CASAGTLTPYEQYF.